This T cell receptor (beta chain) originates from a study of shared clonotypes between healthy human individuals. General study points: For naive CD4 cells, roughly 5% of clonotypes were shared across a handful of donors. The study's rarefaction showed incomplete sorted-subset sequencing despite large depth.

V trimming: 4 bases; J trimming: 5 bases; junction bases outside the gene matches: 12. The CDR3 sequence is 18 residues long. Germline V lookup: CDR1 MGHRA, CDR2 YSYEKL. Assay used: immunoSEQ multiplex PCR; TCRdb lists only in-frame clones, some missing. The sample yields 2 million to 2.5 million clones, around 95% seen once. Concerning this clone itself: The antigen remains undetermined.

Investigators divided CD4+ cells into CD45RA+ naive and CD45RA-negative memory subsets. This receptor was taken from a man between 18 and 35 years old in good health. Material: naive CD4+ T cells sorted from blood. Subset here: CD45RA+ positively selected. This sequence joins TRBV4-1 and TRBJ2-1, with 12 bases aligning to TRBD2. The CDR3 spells CASSLGLAGGQANNEQFF. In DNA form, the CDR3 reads TGCGCCAGCAGCCTCGGCCTAGCGGGGGGGCAGGCGAACAATGAGCAGTTCTTC.